The T cell receptor beta chain under discussion was sequenced for a study of cytomegalovirus exposure and HLA in healthy donors (TCRdb year 2017). In terms of the full investigation: According to an earlier analysis of several hundred of the donors, roughly 180 million T cells yielded roughly 110 million unique TCR beta sequences and approximately 300 Gb of sequence data. Around 330 gigabases of sequencing data and approximately 91 million unique TCR sequences made up an early release that covered under 750 HLA-typed donors. The genetic ancestry cluster associated with self-reported Caucasian donors included roughly 84% of the 398 genotyped donors. The study aimed to test whether signatures of past pathogen exposure could be identified by cataloging public T cell receptors. The study used immunosequencing to profile the T cell repertoires of several hundred subjects and linked those repertoires to cytomegalovirus serostatus. A separate validation cohort of roughly 130 different subjects was used in addition to the roughly 620-subject first cohort. To predict cytomegalovirus infection status, the study brought together high-throughput TCR immunosequencing, statistical association of individual TCRs with disease status, and machine learning. To study patterns of TCR occurrence, a later analysis re-analyzed previously published TCR beta repertoires from 600 to 750 donors and added high-resolution HLA genotyping. The later analysis used no new phenotypic data to find candidate immune exposures, relying instead on TCR beta sequences and their occurrence across donors. In an earlier analysis of about 590 of the donors, high-throughput TCR beta sequencing was used to judge whether each TCR beta V gene segment behaved as functional or pseudogenic. Donor age, sex, ethnicity and CMV serostatus were collected together with the repertoire data. A later genetic analysis took genome-wide SNP genotypes for about 65% of the roughly 670 donors and used that subset as a discovery cohort. Every repertoire in the discovery cohort had been generated on one and the same sequencing platform. Class I and class II HLA loci were covered by the typing at four-digit resolution. The number of donors typed differed by locus, with 629-630 for A, B, C, DRB1 and DQB1, more than 500 for DQA1, over 600 for DPA1, and over 400 for DPB1. Roughly five DR-DQ haplotypes were handled as single units for association and clustering because linkage in the cohort was strong. Among about 410 genotyped donors of the cohort, an average of roughly 230,000 unique TCR beta nucleotide sequences was sequenced per donor, of which roughly 18% were non-productive.

Based on the germline V gene (reference sequence), the CDR1 and CDR2 sequences are LNHDA and SQIVND. Its CDR3 holds 13 amino acids, cysteine through phenylalanine. Of all the DNA, just the CDR3 is kept, 39 bases in frame from base 1. Germline trimming: 8 bases from V, 7 bases from J; junction bases outside gene matches: 6. Library generation was performed with the immunoSEQ multiplex PCR assay. The multiplex PCR relied on a mix of 60 forward primers for TCR Vbeta segments and 13 reverse primers for TCR Jbeta segments. The CDR3 region of rearranged TCR beta genes was amplified from genomic DNA by a multiplex PCR assay. Amplified TCR beta libraries were sequenced as 87-base-pair reads on the Illumina HiSeq System. The paper's data handling went like this. Across the 670 or so repertoires, a later analysis counted 80 million or so unique TCR beta chains, roughly 11 million of which were shared by at least two donors. To remove PCR and sequencing errors, raw reads were error-corrected and collapsed into unique sequences using a nearest-neighbor algorithm that merged closely related sequences. CDR3 sequences were aligned to IMGT reference sequences to assign V, D and J gene segments. For a sequence to be retained, at least a six-nucleotide match to both a V gene segment and a J gene segment was required. A rearrangement was called productive if the CDR3 had no stop codons and remained in frame with V and J, and every other rearrangement was called non-productive. CDR3 was defined by IMGT convention, running from the second conserved V-encoded cysteine to the conserved J-encoded phenylalanine. The earlier analysis of some 540 of the donors excluded any sequence lacking an unambiguous match to a single V gene segment. An earlier analysis of 587 of the donors classified V segments as functional when productive rearrangements were above 56.7% and as segregating when the standard deviation between donors was above 5%. A statistical classification framework was built for diagnosing cytomegalovirus status from the catalog of TCR beta chain sequences. A later analysis assigned V and J genes by comparing TCR nucleotide sequences with IMGT/GENE-DB human TR gene sequences. In a later analysis, CDR3 sequences and most-parsimonious VDJ recombination scenarios were assigned using the TCRdist pipeline. A later analysis defined each TCR beta chain by its CDR3 amino acid sequence plus V-gene family, and excluded reads lacking a unique V-gene family. A later analysis removed 450 to 600 highly shared, low-generation-probability nucleotide sequences to deal with suspected cross-contamination and a sequencing artifact. A later analysis calculated a clonal expansion index for each public chain from normalized within-repertoire ranks of inferred template counts. In a later analysis, generation probabilities were computed with a VDJ recombination model fitted to out-of-frame rearrangements, and the resulting probabilities were checked against IGoR. A later analysis scored TCR-TCR, TCR-HLA and TCR-CMV co-occurrence with hypergeometric tests, applying a repertoire-size bias correction to TCR pairs. A later analysis estimated false discovery rates by permuting HLA or CMV assignments 20 times. In a later analysis, co-occurring TCRs were grouped using DBSCAN, with TCRdist sequence similarity added in when clustering inside HLA-allele-positive subsets. For co-occurrence clustering, repertoires with fewer than 30,000 or more than 120,000 public chains were excluded, along with four or five repertoires with anomalous nucleotide sharing. TCRdb holds this immuneACCESS table with in-frame rearrangements only. Some clones are missing; in checked studies, unresolved V genes explain under half, and the rest has no known cause. From that table come the V and J calls and clone size; the DNA was used to work out D and trimming. The table of this sample itemizes 130,000 or so clones. The ten largest clones represent about 1.4% of the sample.

In total, approximately 690 healthy bone marrow donors made up the cohort. Cohort members were all nominally healthy when sampled, although unrecorded immune exposures were likely present. The donor was CMV seronegative and belonged to the group of 352 seronegative cohort members. A peripheral blood sample was collected from each donor, and TCR beta sequencing was performed on peripheral blood mononuclear cells. Genomic DNA was extracted from the blood cell samples with the Qiagen DNeasy Blood Extraction Kit. To note about this clone: Its specific antigen is unknown.

The full study reports these points: A few of the identified cytomegalovirus-associated TCR beta chains were confirmed in vitro to be specific for cytomegalovirus antigens. The study gave a list of 150 to 200 TCR beta chains associated with cytomegalovirus. Linkage disequilibrium might explain the correlated functional status among segregating V segments, but an unknown experimental factor could not be excluded. In an earlier analysis of roughly 500 of the donors, most TCR beta V segments appeared in productive rearrangements about 87% or about 30% of the time, broadly matching IMGT annotations. V-gene and J-gene trimming of TCR beta chains was associated with a missense DCLRE1C variant in a later genetic analysis, and the association was replicated in an independent cohort. For the cohort, immune exposure information was limited to CMV serostatus. A later genetic analysis reported fewer N-insertions in productive TCRs among donors in an Asian-associated ancestry cluster than the roughly 640-donor mean. Cytomegalovirus status was reported to be diagnosed by the classifier with high specificity and sensitivity in both the original and validation cohorts. A further reported finding was that TCR beta sequences accurately predicted the HLA-A and HLA-B alleles for most subjects in the first cohort. A cluster of highly shared sequence variants was judged likely to represent a technical artifact of the sequencing pipeline. The 87-base-pair reads could not distinguish some IMGT-functional V segments, including TRBV6-2 and TRBV6-3, so those segments were excluded. Because counts were too low, about 15 rarely observed V segments, including chromosome 9 orphons, were left out of the earlier analysis of 500 to 750 of the donors. Most CMV-associated TCR beta chains appeared to be HLA-restricted in a later analysis, and the HLA associations seemed to be driven largely by CMV exposure. Only TCR beta chains were sequenced in this cohort, and the absence of alpha or paired-chain data limited detectable features. Strong co-occurrence of HLA alleles, especially DR and DQ, made assigning TCR associations to individual alleles difficult. Because HLA typing was missing for some donors at each locus, association tests included only the typed subset. A later analysis found that HLA-associated TCR beta chains were more clonally expanded and had lower generation probabilities than equally common non-associated chains. The authors suggested that the approach could potentially be generalized to other disease states and immunological phenotypes. The presence/absence analyses assumed that sequencing depth was roughly uniform across donors, and that assumption may not be true. According to a later analysis, TCR association rates differed among HLA loci, with DRB1 alleles showing the most associated TCRs and HLA-C alleles showing the fewest. While some public TCRs were present in many individuals, most TCR sequences turned up only very rarely across donors. Several of the top co-occurrence clusters appeared to be linked to parvovirus B19, influenza, CMV and Epstein-Barr virus, according to a later analysis. A later analysis associated 16,951 TCR beta sequences with specific HLA alleles at a false discovery rate of 0.05.

The clonotype was recovered from a woman in her thirties or forties in good health and CMV-seronegative. Sample: PBMCs. The sequence links TRBV19 to TRBJ1-5, with 9 middle bases fitting TRBD1. The CDR3 region has the sequence CASRRTGAQPQHF. The DNA is TGTGCCAGTCGGAGGACAGGGGCCCAGCCCCAGCATTTT.